This TCR beta chain was observed in a study of tumor and adjacent non-tumor tissue in lung cancer. Per germline, CDR1 SQVTM and CDR2 ANQGSEA. The CDR3 spans 12 residues. V lost 4 bases to trimming and J lost 9 bases, with 15 bases between them. A note on this clonotype: What it recognizes is unknown.

No cell sorting was done before RNA was extracted from the tissue. Three rounds of nested PCR, following a modified ARM-PCR protocol, produced the TCRbeta library. TCRdb re-called the multiplex PCR reads with MiXCR, one entry per CDR3 protein. The sample consists of over 85,000 distinct CDR3 sequences, approximately 84% of them appearing once. Whole-study findings and limits: Shorter survival was associated with higher TCR diversity in tumors.

This sequence was found in an older man with non-small cell lung cancer. J is TRBJ1-1 and V is TRBV29-1; D call uncertain. Source material: lung tumor tissue. The DNA for the CDR3 is TGCAGCGTTGTGTTGGAGAGGCCTCAAGCTTTCTTT. This encodes CSVVLERPQAFF.